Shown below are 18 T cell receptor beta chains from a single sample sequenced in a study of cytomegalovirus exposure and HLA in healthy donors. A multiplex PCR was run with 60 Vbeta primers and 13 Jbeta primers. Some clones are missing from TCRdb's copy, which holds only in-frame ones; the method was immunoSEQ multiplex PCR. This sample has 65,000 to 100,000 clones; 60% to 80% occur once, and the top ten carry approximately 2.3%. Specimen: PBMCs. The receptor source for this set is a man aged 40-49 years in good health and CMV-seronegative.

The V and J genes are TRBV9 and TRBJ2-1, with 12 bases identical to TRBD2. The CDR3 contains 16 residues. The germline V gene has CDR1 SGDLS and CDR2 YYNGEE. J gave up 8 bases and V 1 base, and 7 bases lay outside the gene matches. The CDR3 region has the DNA TGTGCCAGCAGCGTATTCTCTAGCGGGAGGGTGGATGAGCAGTTCTTC. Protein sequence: CASSVFSSGRVDEQFF.

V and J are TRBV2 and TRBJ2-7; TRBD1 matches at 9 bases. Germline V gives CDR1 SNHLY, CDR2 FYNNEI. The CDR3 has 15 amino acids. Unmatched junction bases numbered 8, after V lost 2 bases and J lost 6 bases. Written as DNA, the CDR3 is TGTGCCAGCAGTGAACTCTTCACAGGGGGCGGCGAGCAGTACTTC. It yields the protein CASSELFTGGGEQYF.

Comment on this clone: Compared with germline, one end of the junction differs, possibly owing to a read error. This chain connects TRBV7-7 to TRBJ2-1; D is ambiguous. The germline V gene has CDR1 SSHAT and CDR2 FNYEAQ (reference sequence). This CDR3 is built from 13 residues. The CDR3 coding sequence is TGTGCTAGCAGCTCGAGATTAAACAATGAGCAGTTCTTC. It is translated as CASSSRLNNEQFF.

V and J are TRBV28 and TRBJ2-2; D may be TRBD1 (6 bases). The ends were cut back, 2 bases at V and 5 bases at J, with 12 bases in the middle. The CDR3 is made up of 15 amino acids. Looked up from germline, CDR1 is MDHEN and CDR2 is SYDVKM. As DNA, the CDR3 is TGTGCCAGCAGTTTAGAGCAGGGGTGGACCGGGGAGCTGTTTTTT. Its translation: CASSLEQGWTGELFF. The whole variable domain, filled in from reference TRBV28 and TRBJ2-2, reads DVKVTQSSRYLVKRTGEKVFLECVQDMDHENMFWYRQDPGLGLRLIYFSYDVKMKEKGDIPEGYSVSREKKERFSLILESASTNQTSMYLCASSLEQGWTGELFFGEGSRLTVL.

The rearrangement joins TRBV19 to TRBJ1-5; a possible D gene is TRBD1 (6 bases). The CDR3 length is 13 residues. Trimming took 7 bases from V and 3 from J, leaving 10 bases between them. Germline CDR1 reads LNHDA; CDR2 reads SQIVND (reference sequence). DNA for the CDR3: TGTGCCAGTAACAGGGTGATCAATCAGCCCCAGCATTTT. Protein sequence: CASNRVINQPQHF.

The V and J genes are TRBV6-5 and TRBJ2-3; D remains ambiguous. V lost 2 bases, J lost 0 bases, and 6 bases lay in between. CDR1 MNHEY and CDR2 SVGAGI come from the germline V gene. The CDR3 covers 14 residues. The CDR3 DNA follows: TGTGCCAGCAGTTACAGCGTAAGCACAGATACGCAGTATTTT. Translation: CASSYSVSTDTQYF.

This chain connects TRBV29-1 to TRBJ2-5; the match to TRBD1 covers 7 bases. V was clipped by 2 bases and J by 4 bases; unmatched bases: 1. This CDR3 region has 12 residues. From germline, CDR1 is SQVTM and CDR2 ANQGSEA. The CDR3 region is CSVEPGGETQYF. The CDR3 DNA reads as TGCAGCGTTGAACCAGGGGGAGAGACCCAGTACTTC.

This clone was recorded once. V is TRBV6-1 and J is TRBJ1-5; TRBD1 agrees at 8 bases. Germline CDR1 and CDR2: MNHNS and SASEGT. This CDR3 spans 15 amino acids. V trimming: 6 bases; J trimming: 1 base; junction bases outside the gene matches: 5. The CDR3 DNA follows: TGTGCCAGCAGCCGGACAGGGAAAAGCAATCAGCCCCAGCATTTT. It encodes CASSRTGKSNQPQHF.

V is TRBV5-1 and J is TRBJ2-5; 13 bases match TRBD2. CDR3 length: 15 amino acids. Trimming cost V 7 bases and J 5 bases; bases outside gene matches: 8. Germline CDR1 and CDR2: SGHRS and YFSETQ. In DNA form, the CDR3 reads TGCGCCAGCGCCCGGACTAGCGGGGGCGGGGAGACCCAGTACTTC. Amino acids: CASARTSGGGETQYF.

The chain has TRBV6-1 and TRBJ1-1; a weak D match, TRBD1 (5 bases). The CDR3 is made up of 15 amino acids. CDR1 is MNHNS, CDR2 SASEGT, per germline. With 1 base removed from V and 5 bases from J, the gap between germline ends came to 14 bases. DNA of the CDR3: TGTGCCAGCAGTGAAGTTGGGGGGGTCGGTACTGAAGCTTTCTTT. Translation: CASSEVGGVGTEAFF.

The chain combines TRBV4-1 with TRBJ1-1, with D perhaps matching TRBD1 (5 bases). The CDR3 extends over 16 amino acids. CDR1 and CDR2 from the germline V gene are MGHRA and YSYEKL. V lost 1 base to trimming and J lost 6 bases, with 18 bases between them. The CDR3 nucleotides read TGCGCCAGCAGCCAAGTCTATTTGGGCAGGGCGCCTGAAGCTTTCTTT. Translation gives CASSQVYLGRAPEAFF.

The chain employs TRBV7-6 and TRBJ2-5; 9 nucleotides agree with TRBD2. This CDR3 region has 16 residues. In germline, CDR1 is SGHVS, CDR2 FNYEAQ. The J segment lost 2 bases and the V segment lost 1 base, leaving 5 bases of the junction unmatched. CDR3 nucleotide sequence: TGTGCCAGCAGCTTAGGGAGCGGGGGGCAACAAGAGACCCAGTACTTC. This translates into CASSLGSGGQQETQYF.

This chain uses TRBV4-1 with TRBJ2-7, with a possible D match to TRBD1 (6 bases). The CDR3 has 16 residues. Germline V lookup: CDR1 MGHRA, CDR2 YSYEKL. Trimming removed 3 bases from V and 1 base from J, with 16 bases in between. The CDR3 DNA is TGCGCCAGCAGCCATTTACAGGGTAAAGGGTCCTACGAGCAGTACTTC. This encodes CASSHLQGKGSYEQYF.

The CDR3 sequence: CASSDTRGATNYGYTF. Written as DNA, the CDR3 is TGTGCCAGCTCAGACACCAGGGGGGCAACTAACTATGGCTACACCTTC. J is TRBJ1-2 and V is TRBV18; 7 nucleotides match TRBD1. The CDR3 totals 16 residues. Germline V gene lookup returns CDR1 KGHSH and CDR2 LQKENI. The J segment lost 0 bases and the V segment lost 5 bases, leaving 9 bases of the junction unmatched.

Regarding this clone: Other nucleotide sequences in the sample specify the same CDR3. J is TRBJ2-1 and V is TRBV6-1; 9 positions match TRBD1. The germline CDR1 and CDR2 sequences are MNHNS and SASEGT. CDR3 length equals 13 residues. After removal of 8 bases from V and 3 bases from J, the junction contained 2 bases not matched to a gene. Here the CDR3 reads CASRGQGYNEQFF. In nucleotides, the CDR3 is TGTGCCAGCCGGGGACAGGGCTACAATGAGCAGTTCTTC.

CDR3 amino acids: CASSFRTDGELFF. CDR3 DNA: TGTGCCAGCAGCTTTAGGACTGACGGGGAGCTGTTTTTT. The rearrangement joins TRBV11-2 to TRBJ2-2, with D perhaps matching TRBD2 (5 bases). V was trimmed by 3 bases and J by 7 bases, leaving 9 bases between them. CDR1 and CDR2 from the germline V gene are SGHAT and FQNNGV. This CDR3 region has 13 residues.

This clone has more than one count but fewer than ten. The CDR3, as DNA: TGTGCCAGCAGCACCCTAGCGGCGGGAGGGGTTGAGGACACCGGGGAGCTGTTTTTT. Residues: CASSTLAAGGVEDTGELFF. The chain uses TRBV9 and TRBJ2-2; 9 nucleotides match TRBD2. The CDR3 has 19 residues. Trimming at V came to 4 bases and at J to 3 bases, leaving 16 bases not matched to a gene. CDR1 and CDR2 from the germline V gene are SGDLS and YYNGEE.

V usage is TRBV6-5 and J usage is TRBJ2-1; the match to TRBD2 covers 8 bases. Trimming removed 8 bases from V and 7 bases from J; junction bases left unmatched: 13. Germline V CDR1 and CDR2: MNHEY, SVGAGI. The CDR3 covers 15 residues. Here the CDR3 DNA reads TGTGCCAGCCGCCTTGGCAGCGGGAGAACAAATGAGCAGTTCTTC. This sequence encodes CASRLGSGRTNEQFF.